The source of this T cell receptor beta chain is a study of blood T cell repertoires in COVID-19. Study at large: PBMCs, B-cell-depleted T cells, or T cells were the source of the cDNA or gDNA that made up the material.

This clone was observed a handful of times. V shed 3 bases and J shed 4 bases, with 13 bases lying between them. Per the germline V gene, CDR1 is MNHNS and CDR2 is SASEGT. The CDR3 is 15 amino acids. Sequencing was performed with immunoSEQ multiplex PCR; in TCRdb, only in-frame clones are kept and a portion is missing. The sample has under 350,000 clones; around nine tenths are singletons. The study recruited people aged roughly 18 to 100 years across around 24 US areas. The sequence derives from a woman under 30 who had recovered from COVID-19. The sample taken for sequencing was PBMCs or T cells enriched from blood (not recorded which). This chain joins TRBV6-1 and TRBJ1-5; possibly TRBD1 for D (6 bases). The CDR3 loop is CASSESGRGNQPQHF. For the CDR3, the DNA is TGTGCCAGCAGTGAGAGTGGCAGGGGTAATCAGCCCCAGCATTTT.